This TCR beta chain derives from a study of blood T cell repertoires in COVID-19. Original methodology: Estimation of nucleated cell counts was performed using reference gene primer amplification. This table comes from immunoSEQ multiplex PCR, and its TCRdb copy is limited to in-frame clones, with some not included. The V and J calls and clone size were taken over from that table, and D and trimming were inferred from the DNA. The sample shows 350,000 to 450,000 clones, approximately 90% of them seen only once. In germline, CDR1 is SGHVS, CDR2 FQNEAQ. The V end lost 5 bases, the J end lost 6 bases, and 17 bases lay between the germline ends. The CDR3 runs 15 residues.

The sample taken for sequencing was PBMCs or T cells enriched from blood (not recorded which). The chain combines TRBV7-8 with TRBJ1-5, with a weak D call TRBD1 (6 bases). The receptor was derived from a woman aged 35 to 49 who had been exposed to COVID-19. The CDR3 here is CASSKASGEGQPQHF. The CDR3, as DNA: TGTGCCAGCAGCAAGGCCTCAGGGGAGGGTCAGCCCCAGCATTTT.